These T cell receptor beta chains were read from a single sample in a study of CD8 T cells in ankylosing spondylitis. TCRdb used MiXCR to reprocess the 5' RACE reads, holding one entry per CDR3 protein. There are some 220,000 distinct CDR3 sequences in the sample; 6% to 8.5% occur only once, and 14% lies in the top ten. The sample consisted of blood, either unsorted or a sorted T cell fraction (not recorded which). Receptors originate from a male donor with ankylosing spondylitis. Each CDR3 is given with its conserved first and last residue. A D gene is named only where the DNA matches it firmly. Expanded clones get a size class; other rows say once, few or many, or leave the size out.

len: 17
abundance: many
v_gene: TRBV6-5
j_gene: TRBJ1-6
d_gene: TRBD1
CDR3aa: CASSYREGAIANSPLHF
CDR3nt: TGTGCCAGCAGTTACAGAGAGGGGGCTATCGCAAATTCACCCCTCCACTTT

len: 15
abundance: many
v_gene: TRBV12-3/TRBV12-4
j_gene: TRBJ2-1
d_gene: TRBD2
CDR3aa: CASRSGGASYNEQFF
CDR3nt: TGTGCCAGCAGGAGCGGGGGGGCCTCCTACAATGAGCAGTTCTTC

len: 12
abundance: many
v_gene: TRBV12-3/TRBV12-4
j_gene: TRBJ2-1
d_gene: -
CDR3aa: CASSLNPFEQFF
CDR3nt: TGTGCCAGCAGTTTAAACCCATTTGAGCAGTTCTTC

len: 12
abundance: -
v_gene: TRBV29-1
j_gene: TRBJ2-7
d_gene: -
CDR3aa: CSVGTRSYEQYF
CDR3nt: TGCAGCGTTGGGACTCGAAGTTACGAGCAGTACTTT

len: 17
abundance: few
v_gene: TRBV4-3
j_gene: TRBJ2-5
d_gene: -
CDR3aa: CASSQGGGQPSQETQYF
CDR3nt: TGCGCCAGCAGCCAAGGTGGAGGACAGCCTTCCCAAGAGACCCAGTACTTC

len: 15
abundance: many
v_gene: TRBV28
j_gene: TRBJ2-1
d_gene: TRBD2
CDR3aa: CASSLLAGELYEQFF
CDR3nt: TGTGCCAGCAGTTTACTAGCGGGGGAGTTATATGAGCAGTTCTTC

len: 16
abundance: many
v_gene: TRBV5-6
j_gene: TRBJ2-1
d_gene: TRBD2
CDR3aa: CASSFSSGGWHNEQFF
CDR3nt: TGTGCCAGCAGCTTTTCTAGCGGGGGCTGGCACAATGAGCAGTTCTTC

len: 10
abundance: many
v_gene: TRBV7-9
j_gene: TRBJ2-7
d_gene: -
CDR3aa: CAVQGSEQYF
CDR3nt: TGTGCCGTGCAGGGTAGCGAGCAGTACTTC

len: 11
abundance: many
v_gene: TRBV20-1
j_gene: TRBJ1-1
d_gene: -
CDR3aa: CSAVRGTEAFF
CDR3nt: TGCAGTGCTGTAAGGGGGACTGAAGCTTTCTTT

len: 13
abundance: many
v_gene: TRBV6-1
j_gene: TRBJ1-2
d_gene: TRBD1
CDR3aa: CASSAGTAGGYTF
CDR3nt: TGTGCCAGCAGTGCCGGGACAGCGGGGGGCTACACCTTC

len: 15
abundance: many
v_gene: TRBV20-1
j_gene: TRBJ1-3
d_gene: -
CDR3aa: CSARGTTLSGNTIYF
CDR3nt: TGCAGTGCTAGAGGGACGACACTGTCTGGAAACACCATATATTTT

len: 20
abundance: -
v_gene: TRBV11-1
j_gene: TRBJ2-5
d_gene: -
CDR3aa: CASSLETDVLVGASKETQYF
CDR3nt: TGTGCCAGCAGCTTAGAGACAGATGTTTTGGTTGGAGCCAGTAAAGAGACCCAGTACTTC

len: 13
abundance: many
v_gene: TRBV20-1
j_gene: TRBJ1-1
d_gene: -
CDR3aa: CSAPGDVRSEAFF
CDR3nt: TGCAGTGCCCCCGGAGACGTCAGGAGTGAAGCTTTCTTT

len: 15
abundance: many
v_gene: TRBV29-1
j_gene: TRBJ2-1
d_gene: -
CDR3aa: CSVEGDDRFYNEQFF
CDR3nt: TGCAGCGTTGAAGGGGACGACAGATTCTACAATGAGCAGTTCTTC

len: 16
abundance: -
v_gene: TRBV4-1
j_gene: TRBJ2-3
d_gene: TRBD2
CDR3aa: CASRATSGTGTDTQYF
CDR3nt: TGCGCCAGCAGGGCGACTAGCGGGACTGGCACAGATACGCAGTATTTT

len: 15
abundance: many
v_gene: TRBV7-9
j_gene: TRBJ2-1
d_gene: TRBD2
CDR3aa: CASSRPLARDNEQFF
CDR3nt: TGTGCCAGCAGCCGCCCACTAGCGCGCGACAATGAGCAGTTCTTC

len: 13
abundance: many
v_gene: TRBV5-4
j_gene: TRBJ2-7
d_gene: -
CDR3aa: CASSFRESYEQYF
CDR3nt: TGTGCCAGCAGCTTCAGGGAATCCTACGAGCAGTACTTC

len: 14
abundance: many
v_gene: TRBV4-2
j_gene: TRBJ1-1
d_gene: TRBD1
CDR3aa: CASSQGDSGTEAFF
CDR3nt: TGTGCCAGCAGCCAAGGGGACAGTGGCACTGAAGCTTTCTTT

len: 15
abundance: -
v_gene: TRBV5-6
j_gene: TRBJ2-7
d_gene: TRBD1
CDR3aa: CASSFPGQGIYEQYF
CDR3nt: TGTGCCAGCAGCTTCCCGGGACAGGGGATCTACGAGCAGTACTTC

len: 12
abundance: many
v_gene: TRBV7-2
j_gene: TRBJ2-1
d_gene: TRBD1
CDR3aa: CASSLDGTGLDF
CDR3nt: TGTGCCAGCAGCTTAGATGGGACAGGCCTCGATTTC

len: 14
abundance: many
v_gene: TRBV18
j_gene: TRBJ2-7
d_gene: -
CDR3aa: CASSPPGQVYEQYF
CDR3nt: TGTGCCAGCTCACCGCCGGGACAAGTGTACGAGCAGTACTTC

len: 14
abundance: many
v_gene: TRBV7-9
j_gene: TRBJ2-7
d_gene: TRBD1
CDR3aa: CASSWDRGQYEQYF
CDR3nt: TGTGCCAGCAGCTGGGACAGGGGGCAATACGAGCAGTACTTC

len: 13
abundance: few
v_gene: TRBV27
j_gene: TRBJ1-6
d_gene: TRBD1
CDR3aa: CASSATGVSPLHF
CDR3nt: TGTGCCAGCAGTGCTACAGGGGTTTCACCCCTCCACTTT

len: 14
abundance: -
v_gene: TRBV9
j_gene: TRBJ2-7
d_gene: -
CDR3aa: CASSVAGDNYEQYF
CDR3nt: TGTGCCAGCAGCGTTGCCGGCGACAACTACGAGCAGTACTTC

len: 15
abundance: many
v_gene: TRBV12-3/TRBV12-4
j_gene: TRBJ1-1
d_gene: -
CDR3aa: CASSLGGGTNTEAFF
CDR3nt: TGTGCCAGCAGTTTAGGGGGGGGGACTAACACTGAAGCTTTCTTT

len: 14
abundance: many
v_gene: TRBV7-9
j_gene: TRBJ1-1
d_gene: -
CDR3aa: CASSPSAISTEAFF
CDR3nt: TGTGCCAGCAGCCCCTCCGCTATCAGCACTGAAGCTTTCTTT

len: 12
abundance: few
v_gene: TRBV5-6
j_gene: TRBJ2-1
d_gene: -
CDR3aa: CASSLLTNEQFF
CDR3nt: TGTGCCAGCAGCTTATTAACCAATGAGCAGTTCTTC

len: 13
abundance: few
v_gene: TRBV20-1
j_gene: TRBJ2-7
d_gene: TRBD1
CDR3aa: CSAAKQGAGEQYF
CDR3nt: TGCAGTGCCGCGAAACAGGGGGCAGGGGAGCAGTACTTC

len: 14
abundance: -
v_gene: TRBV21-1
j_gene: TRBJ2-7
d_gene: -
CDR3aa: CASSARDISYEQYF
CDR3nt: TGTGCCAGCAGCGCCCGGGACATCTCCTACGAGCAGTACTTC

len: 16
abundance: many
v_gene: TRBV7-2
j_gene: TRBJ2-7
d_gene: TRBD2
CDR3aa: CASSYSFSGTSYEQYF
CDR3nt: TGTGCCAGCAGCTATTCCTTTAGCGGGACCTCCTACGAGCAGTACTTC

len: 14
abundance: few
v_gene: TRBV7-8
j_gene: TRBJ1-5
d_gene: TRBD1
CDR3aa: CASGPGQGNQPQHF
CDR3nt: TGTGCCAGCGGACCGGGACAGGGCAATCAGCCCCAGCATTTT

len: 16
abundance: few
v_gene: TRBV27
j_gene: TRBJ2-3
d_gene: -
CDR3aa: CASSLMRTHLTDTQYF
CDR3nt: TGTGCCAGCAGTTTAATGCGAACTCACCTCACAGATACGCAGTATTTT

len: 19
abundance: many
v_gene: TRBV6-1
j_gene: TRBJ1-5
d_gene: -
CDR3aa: CASSPRTGVGFLRSQPQHF
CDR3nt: TGTGCCAGCAGTCCCAGAACGGGCGTCGGTTTTCTTAGAAGTCAGCCCCAGCATTTT

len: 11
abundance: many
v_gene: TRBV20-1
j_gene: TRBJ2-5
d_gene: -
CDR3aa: CSASPSAGQYF
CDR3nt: TGCAGTGCTAGTCCTAGCGCGGGCCAGTACTTC

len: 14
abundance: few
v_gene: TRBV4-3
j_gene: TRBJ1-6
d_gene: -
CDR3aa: CASSQDRINSPLHF
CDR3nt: TGCGCCAGCAGCCAAGACCGGATTAATTCACCCCTCCACTTT

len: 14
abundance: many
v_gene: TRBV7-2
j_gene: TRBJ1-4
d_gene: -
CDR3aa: CASSLSGRNEKLFF
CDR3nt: TGTGCCAGCAGCTTATCGGGGCGAAATGAAAAACTGTTTTTT

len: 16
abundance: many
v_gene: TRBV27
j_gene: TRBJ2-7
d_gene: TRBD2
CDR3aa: CASQPGLAGPSYEQYF
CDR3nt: TGTGCCAGCCAACCGGGACTAGCGGGGCCCTCCTACGAGCAGTACTTC

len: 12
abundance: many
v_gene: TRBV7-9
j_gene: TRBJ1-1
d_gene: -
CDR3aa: CASSLDTTEAFF
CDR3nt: TGTGCCAGCAGCTTAGATACCACTGAAGCTTTCTTT

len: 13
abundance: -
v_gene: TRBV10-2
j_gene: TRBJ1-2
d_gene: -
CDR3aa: CASSEGGNYGYTF
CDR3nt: TGCGCCAGCAGTGAAGGAGGAAACTATGGCTACACCTTC

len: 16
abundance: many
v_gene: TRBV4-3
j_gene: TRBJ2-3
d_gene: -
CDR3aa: CASSQDSTRGPDTQYF
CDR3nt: TGCGCCAGCAGCCAAGATTCAACTAGAGGCCCAGATACGCAGTATTTT

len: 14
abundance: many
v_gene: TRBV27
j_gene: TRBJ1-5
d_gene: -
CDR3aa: CASSPRVGNQPQHF
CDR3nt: TGTGCCAGCAGCCCAAGGGTTGGCAATCAGCCCCAGCATTTT